The 24 T cell receptor beta chains below all came from one sample that was sequenced in a study of OX40 agonist ivuxolimab in advanced cancers. The assay was immunoSEQ multiplex PCR, and TCRdb's table has in-frame clones only and misses some. The data show 65,000 to 75,000 clones, 70% to 90% seen once. The material was CD4+ or CD8+ T cells sorted from blood, obtained in a trial of the OX40 agonist ivuxolimab. The receptor source for this set is an adult with an advanced solid tumor such as melanoma, head and neck, liver or kidney cancer.

V and J are TRBV18 and TRBJ1-2; 7 bases are a match to TRBD1. This CDR3 contains 16 residues. V shed 2 bases, J shed 1 base, and the junction held 7 bases outside the gene matches. Germline V gene sequence: CDR1 KGHSH, CDR2 LQKENI. This chain's CDR3 is CASSPSPGQINYGYTF. CDR3 bases: TGTGCCAGCTCACCATCTCCGGGACAGATTAACTATGGCTACACCTTC. The variable domain in full, with the rest retrieved from reference TRBV18 and TRBJ1-2, is NAGVMQNPRHLVRRRGQEARLRCSPMKGHSHVYWYRQLPEEGLKFMVYLQKENIIDESGMPKERFSAEFPKEGPSILRIQQVVRGDSAAYFCASSPSPGQINYGYTFGSGTRLTVV.

V is TRBV28 and J is TRBJ1-1; D not resolved. Germline V CDR1 and CDR2: MDHEN, SYDVKM. Deletions cut 5 bases from V and 2 bases from J, with 6 bases between. This CDR3 has 12 amino acids. The CDR3 loop reads CASSPINTEAFF. The DNA of the CDR3 is TGTGCCAGCAGTCCGATTAACACTGAAGCTTTCTTT. Together with reference TRBV28 and TRBJ1-1, the CDR3 gives the full variable domain: DVKVTQSSRYLVKRTGEKVFLECVQDMDHENMFWYRQDPGLGLRLIYFSYDVKMKEKGDIPEGYSVSREKKERFSLILESASTNQTSMYLCASSPINTEAFFGQGTRLTVV.

This clone was found a few times. The chain joins TRBV15 to TRBJ2-7; no definite D call. CDR1 and CDR2 from the germline V gene are LNHNV and YYDKDF (reference sequence). The CDR3 loop spans 13 amino acids. V gave up 5 bases and J gave up 3 bases, with 11 bases separating them. DNA of the CDR3: TGTGCCACCAGCCCTTATTTGGGCTACGAGCAGTACTTC. It yields the protein CATSPYLGYEQYF.

This CDR3 is CAWSLDQETQYF. The DNA for the CDR3 is TGTGCCTGGAGTCTTGACCAAGAGACCCAGTACTTC. The rearrangement links TRBV30 to TRBJ2-5; D remains ambiguous. Germline assignment: CDR1 GTSNPN and CDR2 SVGIG (reference sequence). Between the trimmed V and J ends, which lost 2 bases and 0 bases, there was a span of 4 bases. This CDR3 contains 12 residues.

This chain uses TRBV5-1 with TRBJ2-2, with TRBD2 matching over 14 bases. The CDR3 is 18 residues long. The germline gives CDR1 SGHRS, CDR2 YFSETQ. After removal of 1 base from V and 4 bases from J, the junction contained 6 bases not matched to a gene. The CDR3 loop reads CASSLLTSGRASTGELFF. The CDR3 bases are TGCGCCAGCAGCTTGTTGACTAGCGGGAGGGCCAGCACCGGGGAGCTGTTTTTT. The variable domain in full, completed from reference TRBV5-1 and TRBJ2-2, reads KAGVTQTPRYLIKTRGQQVTLSCSPISGHRSVSWYQQTPGQGLQFLFEYFSETQRNKGNFPGRFSGRQFSNSRSEMNVSTLELGDSALYLCASSLLTSGRASTGELFFGEGSRLTVL.

The gene calls are TRBV5-6 and TRBJ1-1; D might be TRBD1 (6 bases). The CDR3 loop spans 14 amino acids. The V and J ends lost 2 bases and 11 bases respectively, with 19 bases between them. Germline CDR1 reads SGHDT; CDR2 reads YYEEEE. The CDR3 reads CASSFFTGTIGAFF. The CDR3 bases are TGTGCCAGCAGCTTTTTTACAGGGACGATAGGGGCTTTCTTT. Based on the CDR3 plus reference TRBV5-6 and TRBJ1-1, the full variable domain is DAGVTQSPTHLIKTRGQQVTLRCSPKSGHDTVSWYQQALGQGPQFIFQYYEEEERQRGNFPDRFSGHQFPNYSSELNVNALLLGDSALYLCASSFFTGTIGAFFGQGTRLTVV.

V is TRBV7-3 and J is TRBJ1-2, with 7 bases that match TRBD1. The CDR3 loop spans 15 amino acids. The V and J ends lost 1 base and 2 bases, in that order; junction bases with no gene match: 4. Germline V gene lookup returns CDR1 SGHTA and CDR2 FQGTGA. The CDR3 here is CASSLMPGQNYGYTF. For the CDR3, the DNA is TGTGCCAGCAGCTTAATGCCGGGACAGAACTATGGCTACACCTTC.

The chain employs TRBV11-3 and TRBJ2-7; 10 nucleotides align to TRBD2. CDR3 length: 14 residues. Germline CDR1 and CDR2: SGHNT and YENEEA. Trimming removed 5 bases from V and 6 bases from J; junction bases left unmatched: 7. CDR3 residues: CASSHPGLAIEQYF. The CDR3 DNA follows: TGTGCCAGCAGCCACCCGGGACTAGCGATCGAGCAGTACTTC. The whole variable domain, remainder taken from reference TRBV11-3 and TRBJ2-7, is EAGVVQSPRYKIIEKKQPVAFWCNPISGHNTLYWYLQNLGQGPELLIRYENEEAVDDSQLPKDRFSAERLKGVDSTLKIQPAELGDSAVYLCASSHPGLAIEQYFGPGTRLTVT.

The genes are TRBV18 and TRBJ2-3, with 7 bases that match TRBD1. The germline CDR1 and CDR2 sequences are KGHSH and LQKENI. The CDR3 is 15 residues long. Germline trimming cut 2 bases from V and 1 base from J; bases unmatched to any gene: 3. CDR3 protein: CASSPIGQGTDTQYF. The CDR3 nucleotides read TGTGCCAGCTCACCAATAGGACAGGGCACAGATACGCAGTATTTT.

V is TRBV6-6 and J is TRBJ2-1, with D perhaps matching TRBD1 (6 bases). V was pared by 5 bases and J by 12 bases, with 26 bases between. There are 16 residues in the CDR3. The germline V gene has CDR1 MNHNY and CDR2 SVGAGI (reference sequence). In DNA, the CDR3 is TGTGCCAGCAGTGGCACCGGGACACTGAGCTCGTGGGGGCAGTTCTTC. Residues: CASSGTGTLSSWGQFF.

The V call is TRBV6-6, the J call TRBJ2-3; D is possibly TRBD2 (5 bases). The CDR3 is 14 amino acids. Looked up from germline, CDR1 is MNHNY and CDR2 is SVGAGI (reference sequence). The V and J ends lost 6 bases and 6 bases respectively, with 16 bases between them. The CDR3 DNA sequence: TGTGCCAGCAGCCCCACTATAGGCGGGGATACGCAGTATTTT. Amino acid sequence: CASSPTIGGDTQYF.

The chain combines TRBV5-1 with TRBJ2-7; no clear D. Germline CDR1 and CDR2: SGHRS and YFSETQ. V lost 0 bases and J 2 bases, leaving 6 bases between the germline ends. The CDR3 covers 13 residues. CDR3 loop: CASSLAAPYEQYF. The CDR3 bases are TGCGCCAGCAGCTTGGCCGCACCCTACGAGCAGTACTTC.

The chain employs TRBV19 and TRBJ2-1; TRBD2 is a possible D gene (7 bases). The length of the CDR3 is 15 residues. The V and J ends lost 8 bases and 5 bases respectively, with 19 bases between them. Per germline, CDR1 LNHDA and CDR2 SQIVND (reference sequence). CDR3 DNA: TGTGCCAGTCGCAAGGGGGGGAGGAGGGACAATGAGCAGTTCTTC. It is translated as CASRKGGRRDNEQFF.

The chain links TRBV18 to TRBJ1-1; D is possibly TRBD1 (5 bases). The V gene's germline CDR1 is KGHSH and CDR2 LQKENI. V was pared by 3 bases and J by 4 bases, with 12 bases between. The CDR3 runs 14 residues. CDR3 loop: CASSPQGVATEAFF. In nucleotides, the CDR3 is TGTGCCAGCTCACCGCAGGGAGTCGCCACTGAAGCTTTCTTT.

A few counts support this clone. This chain links TRBV30 with TRBJ2-4; D is possibly TRBD1 (5 bases). Germline CDR1 and CDR2: GTSNPN and SVGIG (reference sequence). Trimming left V 3 bases short and J 1 base short, with 16 bases between. The CDR3 extends over 16 amino acids. As DNA, the CDR3 is TGTGCCTGGAGCCGTCGCCCCCCAGGGGCCAAAAACATTCAGTACTTC. This translates into CAWSRRPPGAKNIQYF.

The chain has TRBV7-9 and TRBJ1-1; 7 bases are shared with TRBD1. The V segment lost 6 bases and the J segment 4 bases; nucleotides outside the gene matches: 14. The V gene's germline CDR1 is SEHNR and CDR2 FQNEAQ (reference sequence). The CDR3 is 16 residues long. The CDR3 protein is CASRREPATGFTEAFF. The CDR3 DNA reads TGTGCCAGCAGGAGGGAACCTGCGACAGGGTTCACTGAAGCTTTCTTT.

The chain recombines TRBV11-2 with TRBJ2-1, with 9 positions matching TRBD2. Germline-derived CDR1 and CDR2 are SGHAT and FQNNGV. CDR3 length: 19 residues. The junction had 14 bases not matched to a gene; V was cut back by 5 bases and J by 0 bases. The CDR3 DNA sequence: TGTGCCAGCAGCCCACAGACTAGCGGAGGTCAATTCTCCTACAATGAGCAGTTCTTC. It translates to CASSPQTSGGQFSYNEQFF.

The chain uses TRBV10-3 and TRBJ2-3; TRBD2 aligns across 11 bases. The CDR3 length is 15 residues. J lost 6 bases, V lost 7 bases, and 9 bases had no gene match. Per the germline V gene, CDR1 is ENHRY and CDR2 is SYGVKD. The CDR3 bases are TGTGCCATCACTGAAGGGACTAGCGGTGGCGATACGCAGTATTTT. It specifies CAITEGTSGGDTQYF.

The chain has TRBV18 and TRBJ2-2; 8 positions agree with TRBD1. In germline, CDR1 is KGHSH, CDR2 LQKENI. With 3 bases clipped from V and 4 bases from J, the junction kept 4 bases outside the gene matches. The CDR3 extends over 15 amino acids. This chain's CDR3 is CASSPETGATGELFF. CDR3 sequence (DNA): TGTGCCAGCTCACCCGAGACAGGGGCCACCGGGGAGCTGTTTTTT. The complete variable domain, with remaining parts taken from reference TRBV18 and TRBJ2-2, reads NAGVMQNPRHLVRRRGQEARLRCSPMKGHSHVYWYRQLPEEGLKFMVYLQKENIIDESGMPKERFSAEFPKEGPSILRIQQVVRGDSAAYFCASSPETGATGELFFGEGSRLTVL.

The chain uses TRBV29-1 and TRBJ2-4; D is perhaps TRBD2 (5 bases). Between the trimmed V and J ends, which lost 5 bases and 7 bases, there was a span of 15 bases. The CDR3 has 13 amino acids. CDR1 SQVTM and CDR2 ANQGSEA come from the germline V gene. CDR3: CSVKWRSGNIQYF. The CDR3 nucleotides read TGCAGCGTTAAATGGAGGTCGGGGAACATTCAGTACTTC.

This chain uses TRBV19 with TRBJ1-3; the D is unclear. Trimming stripped 8 bases from V and 9 bases from J, with 17 bases between. The germline CDR1 and CDR2 sequences are LNHDA and SQIVND (reference sequence). The CDR3 contains 13 residues. This CDR3 is CASGRTVGGTIYF. CDR3 coding DNA: TGTGCCAGTGGTCGGACGGTCGGTGGCACCATATATTTT. The full variable domain, completed using reference TRBV19 and TRBJ1-3, is DGGITQSPKYLFRKEGQNVTLSCEQNLNHDAMYWYRQDPGQGLRLIYYSQIVNDFQKGDIAEGYSVSREKKESFPLTVTSAQKNPTAFYLCASGRTVGGTIYFGEGSWLTVV.

The chain uses TRBV7-2 and TRBJ2-7, with unresolved D. The V end lost 2 bases, the J end lost 5 bases, and 13 bases lay between the germline ends. From germline, CDR1 is SGHTA and CDR2 FQGNSA. CDR3 size: 14 residues. CDR3: CASSLRVGSHEQYF. DNA for the CDR3: TGTGCCAGCAGCTTAAGGGTGGGCAGCCACGAGCAGTACTTC.

Remarks on this clone: This CDR3 is also generated by other DNA sequences in the sample. The J gene is TRBJ2-5, the V gene TRBV2; D is unclear. The CDR3 consists of 12 residues. Trimming left V 2 bases short and J 5 bases short, with 6 bases between. CDR1 SNHLY and CDR2 FYNNEI come from the germline V gene. CDR3 region: CASSELEETQYF. CDR3 DNA: TGTGCCAGCAGTGAATTGGAGGAGACCCAGTACTTC.

This chain joins TRBV7-9 and TRBJ2-2; TRBD1 might be the D (6 bases). The CDR3 extends over 15 amino acids. V was trimmed by 3 bases and J by 5 bases, leaving 13 bases between them. CDR1 is SEHNR and CDR2 is FQNEAQ in the germline V gene (reference sequence). In DNA, the CDR3 is TGTGCCAGCAGCTTTACAGGGCAGGGTACCGGGGAGCTGTTTTTT. It is translated as CASSFTGQGTGELFF.